What follows are 25 T cell receptor beta chains derived from one specimen sequenced in a study of T cells in women clearing cervical HPV infection. Assay: immunoSEQ multiplex PCR; the TCRdb copy retains only in-frame clones and omits some. This listing includes around 33,000 clones. The material sequenced was blood buffy coat. The receptors derive from a woman aged 18-70 years with a cervical HPV16 infection that either progressed to CIN3+ or cleared (not recorded which).

Comment on this clone: The read is 3 residues too short to cover the CDR3 end, so that end is filled in from the germline J gene. This chain connects TRBV18 to TRBJ2-7; 7 positions match TRBD2. The V gene end was trimmed by 6 bases and the J gene end by 1 base; junction bases not matched to a gene: 9. This CDR3 comprises 15 residues. CDR1 is KGHSH and CDR2 is LQKENI in the germline V gene. CDR3: CASSPRSGNSYEQYF. CDR3 DNA, as far as it was read: TGTGCCAGCTCCCCTCGGAGCGGGAATTCCTACGAG.

Here the CDR3 reads CASSHISRAAGELFF. Incomplete CDR3 DNA: TGTGCCAGCAGCCATATAAGCAGGGCGGCCGGGGAG. The rearrangement joins TRBV7-9 to TRBJ2-2, with D possibly matching TRBD1 (5 bases). The read ends 3 residues shy of where the CDR3 ends; the end is completed using the germline J gene. The V gene lost 5 bases and the J gene lost 6 bases, with 16 bases spanning the gap. Germline lookup yields CDR1 SEHNR and CDR2 FQNEAQ (reference sequence). CDR3 length: 15 amino acids.

A remark on this clone: The missing CDR3 end, 3 residues past where the read stops, is filled in from the germline J gene. The chain carries TRBV10-3 and TRBJ2-2, with D hard to call. Germline lookup yields CDR1 ENHRY and CDR2 SYGVKD. CDR3 length: 14 amino acids. V was pared by 2 bases and J by 4 bases, with 8 bases between. The part of the CDR3 DNA that was read is TGTGCCATCAGTGAGGCGGAAATCACCGGGGAG. The encoded protein is CAISEAEITGE. In full, the CDR3 is CAISEAEITGELFF.

As regards this clone: The observed sequence ends 3 residues before the CDR3 terminus, with the missing tail filled in from the germline J gene. This chain links TRBV20-1 with TRBJ1-1, with D possibly TRBD1 on 6 matching bases. Germline V gene sequence: CDR1 DFQATT, CDR2 SNEGSKA (reference sequence). V was clipped by 5 bases and J by 3 bases, with 16 bases between them. The CDR3 is 14 amino acids. The CDR3 DNA, read in part, is TGCAGTGCTCCGAAACAGGGATGGGACACTGAA. Protein: CSAPKQGWDTE. The entire CDR3 reads CSAPKQGWDTEAFF.

As for this clone: Read coverage stops 3 residues before the CDR3 terminus; the germline J gene supplies the remainder. The V and J genes are TRBV7-3 and TRBJ2-3; 7 positions match TRBD2. This CDR3 has 13 residues. Germline CDR1 reads SGHTA; CDR2 reads FQGTGA. J lost 4 bases, V lost 6 bases, and 4 bases had no gene match. CDR3 region: CASSLGLADTQYF. The covered CDR3 bases are TGTGCCAGCAGTCTAGGACTAGCAGATACG.

To note about this clone: The CDR3 end falls 3 residues outside the read, so it is completed with the germline J gene. The chain joins TRBV10-3 to TRBJ2-3; 12 nucleotides line up with TRBD1. CDR1 is ENHRY, CDR2 SYGVKD, per germline. V shed 4 bases and J 4 bases; nucleotides not matched to a gene: 3. CDR3 length: 15 residues. CDR3 region: CAISAGQGASDTQYF. Incomplete CDR3 DNA: TGTGCCATCAGTGCGGGACAGGGGGCCTCAGATACG.

Concerning this clone itself: Coverage ceases 3 residues before the CDR3 finishes, and the germline J gene fills in the end. The chain employs TRBV5-4 and TRBJ2-3; D not resolved. Germline values: CDR1 SGHNT, CDR2 YYREEE (reference sequence). The CDR3 runs 16 residues. The V end was cut by 1 base, the J end by 2 bases, with 14 bases between. Partial CDR3 DNA: TGTGCCAGCAGCTTGCAGGTGGCCCGATACACAGATACG. Residues: CASSLQVARYTDT. The whole CDR3 sequence reads CASSLQVARYTDTQYF.

With regard to this clone: The read halts 3 residues ahead of the CDR3 end, with the missing end drawn from the germline J gene. The chain uses TRBV12-3 or TRBV12-4 and TRBJ2-7, with 9 bases that match TRBD1. The CDR3 loop spans 14 amino acids. Germline trimming cut 5 bases from V and 6 bases from J; bases unmatched to any gene: 8. This CDR3 is CASSPPGQGFEQYF. CDR3 bases read: TGTGCCAGCAGTCCACCGGGACAGGGTTTCGAG.

About this clone itself: The CDR3 goes on 3 residues after the read ends, and that part is filled in from the germline J gene. The chain employs TRBV29-1 and TRBJ2-7; 10 bases map to TRBD2. V was pared by 6 bases and J by 6 bases, with 5 bases of the junction left unmatched. The CDR3 length is 12 residues. CDR1 is SQVTM and CDR2 is ANQGSEA in the germline V gene. The part of the CDR3 DNA that was read is TGCAGCGTCGGGACTAGCGCTTTCGAG. Protein product: CSVGTSAFE. The full CDR3 sequence reads CSVGTSAFEQYF.

On this clone itself: The read terminates 3 residues before the CDR3 end, so the remaining end is supplied by the germline J gene. The chain carries TRBV9 and TRBJ2-7; D call uncertain. There are 12 residues in the CDR3. V was pared by 0 bases and J by 5 bases, with 6 bases between. From germline, CDR1 is SGDLS and CDR2 YYNGEE. Partial CDR3 DNA: TGTGCCAGCAGCGTAGGAAACAACGAG. It translates to CASSVGNNE. The whole CDR3 region reads CASSVGNNEQYF.

With respect to this clone: The read ends 3 residues early relative to the CDR3; the germline J gene fills the gap. The genes are TRBV2 and TRBJ2-1; 8 bases map to TRBD2. The CDR3 is 14 residues long. Germline V gene lookup returns CDR1 SNHLY and CDR2 FYNNEI. J was trimmed by 4 bases and V by 8 bases; bases with no gene match: 7. The CDR3 loop reads CASLSGNIYNEQFF. CDR3 DNA (partial): TGTGCCAGCCTTAGCGGGAACATTTACAATGAG.

For this clone: The read halts 3 residues ahead of the CDR3 end, with the missing end drawn from the germline J gene. V is TRBV19 and J is TRBJ2-1, with 9 bases that match TRBD2. The CDR3 totals 15 residues. CDR1 and CDR2 (germline): LNHDA, SQIVND (reference sequence). V trimming: 7 bases; J trimming: 4 bases; junction bases outside the gene matches: 8. CDR3 residues: CASTRVAGVYNEQFF. The covered CDR3 bases are TGTGCCAGTACCAGGGTAGCGGGAGTGTACAATGAG.

For this clone: The read finishes 3 residues shy of the CDR3 end, and the germline J gene is used to complete it. The V and J genes are TRBV11-2 and TRBJ2-2; D remains unclear. The germline CDR1 and CDR2 sequences are SGHAT and FQNNGV. The CDR3 loop spans 12 amino acids. The chain's CDR3 is CASNHVSSPLFF. The part of the CDR3 DNA that was read is TGTGCCAGCAACCACGTTAGTTCACCG.

Points on this clone: From the germline J gene comes the end of the CDR3, since the read stops 3 residues before it. The chain recombines TRBV2 with TRBJ1-1; D unclear. CDR1 and CDR2 from the germline V gene are SNHLY and FYNNEI. The germline V and J ends were trimmed by 2 bases and 7 bases, with 8 bases remaining between them. CDR3 length equals 12 residues. CDR3 sequence reads: CASSEQQIEAFF. The sequenced CDR3 bases are TGTGCCAGCAGTGAACAACAGATTGAA. Based on the CDR3 plus reference TRBV2 and TRBJ1-1, the full variable domain is EPEVTQTPSHQVTQMGQEVILRCVPISNHLYFYWYRQILGQKVEFLVSFYNNEISEKSEIFDDQFSVERPDGSNFTLKIRSTKLEDSAMYFCASSEQQIEAFFGQGTRLTVV.

A note on this clone: The read ends 3 residues shy of where the CDR3 ends; the end is completed using the germline J gene. J is TRBJ2-5 and V is TRBV6-2 or TRBV6-3; D not resolved. From germline, CDR1 is MNHEY and CDR2 SVGEGT. V shed 2 bases and J shed 0 bases, with 10 bases lying between them. The CDR3 is 15 amino acids. The CDR3 reads CASSYSRRNQETQYF. CDR3 DNA, as far as it was read: TGTGCCAGCAGTTACAGCAGGAGAAACCAAGAGACC.

A remark on this clone: The sequenced fragment ends 3 residues before the CDR3 boundary, so the rest is inferred from the germline J gene. The chain has TRBV11-2 and TRBJ2-3; 7 bases line up with TRBD1. Germline trimming cut 4 bases from V and 2 bases from J; bases unmatched to any gene: 6. Germline V gene sequence: CDR1 SGHAT, CDR2 FQNNGV. This CDR3 contains 15 residues. The CDR3 bases that were read are TGTGCCAGCAGCTCCGACAGGGACGACACAGATACG. Translation gives CASSSDRDDTDT. The whole CDR3 protein reads CASSSDRDDTDTQYF.

With respect to this clone: The read terminates 3 residues before the CDR3 end, so the remaining end is supplied by the germline J gene. The chain uses TRBV20-1 and TRBJ2-5, with TRBD2 matching over 13 bases. This CDR3 spans 15 amino acids. J lost 5 bases, V lost 3 bases, and 6 bases had no gene match. Germline V gene lookup returns CDR1 DFQATT and CDR2 SNEGSKA (reference sequence). The sequenced part of the CDR3 DNA is TGCAGTGCTAGTACTAGCGGGAGGGGCTCGGAGACC. It yields the protein CSASTSGRGSET. The entire CDR3 protein reads CSASTSGRGSETQYF.

On this clone: The CDR3 end lies 3 residues beyond the end of the read and is filled in from the germline J gene. The chain uses TRBV6-1 and TRBJ1-2, with D unclear. The CDR3 has 11 residues. Per germline, CDR1 MNHNS and CDR2 SASEGT. The CDR3 is CASSVYNDYTF. Partial CDR3 DNA: TGTGCCAGCAGTGTTTACAATGAC.

Concerning this clone itself: The read finishes 3 residues shy of the CDR3 end, and the germline J gene is used to complete it. V and J are TRBV5-1 and TRBJ2-1; no clear D gene. V was shortened by 0 bases and J by 0 bases, with 7 bases between the two germline ends. CDR3 length equals 15 residues. Germline CDR1 reads SGHRS; CDR2 reads YFSETQ. CDR3 sequence: CASSLDLSSYNEQFF. Incomplete CDR3 DNA: TGCGCCAGCAGCTTGGACCTCAGCTCCTACAATGAG.

To note about this clone: The read ends 3 residues early relative to the CDR3; the germline J gene fills the gap. The rearrangement links TRBV19 to TRBJ1-2; D perhaps matches TRBD1 (5 bases). The CDR3 is made up of 16 amino acids. Germline lookup yields CDR1 LNHDA and CDR2 SQIVND (reference sequence). The CDR3 here is CASSMESVGQLYDYTF. The part of the CDR3 DNA that was read is TGTGCCAGTAGTATGGAATCGGTGGGGCAGCTCTACGAC.

The CDR3 here is CASSLEQGQGEQYF. CDR3 DNA, as far as it was read: TGTGCCAGCAGCTTAGAACAGGGACAGGGCGAG. The V call is TRBV11-3, the J call TRBJ2-7, with 9 bases lining up with TRBD1. The observed sequence ends 3 residues before the CDR3 terminus, with the missing tail filled in from the germline J gene. Per germline, CDR1 SGHNT and CDR2 YENEEA. J lost 6 bases, V lost 0 bases, and 3 bases had no gene match. The CDR3 has 14 residues.

Note on this clone: Coverage ceases 3 residues before the CDR3 finishes, and the germline J gene fills in the end. The rearrangement joins TRBV19 to TRBJ2-1; a weak D match, TRBD1 (6 bases). V gave up 1 base and J gave up 5 bases, with 12 bases separating them. Germline CDR1 LNHDA, CDR2 SQIVND (reference sequence). The CDR3 runs to 15 residues. The part of the CDR3 DNA that was read is TGTGCCAGTAGTATAGTTGGGACACCGAACAATGAG. The encoded protein is CASSIVGTPNNE. The whole CDR3 sequence reads CASSIVGTPNNEQFF. The variable domain in full, completed from reference TRBV19 and TRBJ2-1, reads DGGITQSPKYLFRKEGQNVTLSCEQNLNHDAMYWYRQDPGQGLRLIYYSQIVNDFQKGDIAEGYSVSREKKESFPLTVTSAQKNPTAFYLCASSIVGTPNNEQFFGPGTRLTVL.

As to this clone: The read terminates 3 residues ahead of where the CDR3 ends, so the germline J gene completes it. This sequence joins TRBV7-8 and TRBJ1-5, with D uncertain. Per the germline V gene, CDR1 is SGHVS and CDR2 is FQNEAQ. Between the trimmed V and J ends, which lost 6 bases and 4 bases, there was a span of 13 bases. The CDR3 totals 14 residues. CDR3 sequence: CASSKMRGNQPQHF. Partial CDR3 DNA: TGTGCCAGCAGTAAAATGCGAGGGAATCAGCCC.

To note about this clone: The read stops 3 residues short of the end of the CDR3; the missing end is completed from the germline J gene. This chain uses TRBV18 with TRBJ2-6; weak D call: TRBD2 (6 bases). This CDR3 has 16 amino acids. V lost 4 bases and J 0 bases, leaving 10 bases between the germline ends. Germline-derived CDR1 and CDR2 are KGHSH and LQKENI. The sequenced CDR3 bases are TGTGCCAGCTCACGAGTCGGGGGCTCTGGGGCCAACGTC. Amino acid sequence: CASSRVGGSGANV. The full CDR3 is CASSRVGGSGANVLTF.

Remarks on this clone: Sequencing ends 3 residues short of the CDR3 end; the germline J gene provides the rest. The chain joins TRBV7-8 to TRBJ2-7; 7 bases are a match to TRBD1. This CDR3 contains 15 residues. Germline-derived CDR1 and CDR2 are SGHVS and FQNEAQ. The V segment lost 5 bases and the J segment 2 bases; nucleotides outside the gene matches: 9. This CDR3 is CASSKNRDSTYEQYF. The part of the CDR3 DNA that was read is TGTGCCAGCAGCAAGAACCGGGACAGTACCTACGAG.